This TCR beta chain was retrieved from a study of graft-versus-host responses after intestinal transplantation. The wider study: Tacrolimus plus steroids were given to all recipients for approximately 3 years, preceded by anti-thymocyte globulin induction.

The length of the CDR3 is 10 residues. The ends were cut back, 7 bases at V and 10 bases at J, with 8 bases in the middle. Germline V gene lookup returns CDR1 SNHLY and CDR2 FYNNEI. Clones were read by immunoSEQ multiplex PCR, and TCRdb kept only the in-frame ones, dropping some. The table includes tens of thousands of clones, around 94% detected once. The chain carries TRBV2 and TRBJ2-1; TRBD1 or TRBD2 may be the D gene (5 bases each). This receptor was taken from a human patient who received an intestinal transplant, so some T cells may come from the graft donor. The sample consisted of PBMCs, taken 16 days after intestinal transplant. CDR3 region: CASTGAEQFF. The DNA of the CDR3 is TGTGCCAGCACCGGGGCCGAGCAGTTCTTC.